This TCR beta chain was captured by sequencing in a study of post-analysis software for immune sequencing data. Study information: Recorded disease courses covered relapsing-remitting, secondary progressive and progressive-relapsing multiple sclerosis. Some patients had no subtype annotation. Whole-study findings and limits: Strong same-batch co-clustering of samples appeared with F measure clustering. Compared with controls, patients showed significantly lower normalized Chao1 diversity. Compared with controls, patients had more of 4 or 5 TRBV segments, including TRBV5-6, TRBV5-1 and TRBV20-1.

CDR1 and CDR2 (germline): MNHEY, SMNVEV (reference sequence). V lost 0 bases and J 3 bases, leaving 6 bases between the germline ends. There are 13 residues in the CDR3. Prepared libraries of TCR beta cDNA carried unique molecular identifiers. TCRdb reprocessed the PCR reads with MiXCR, giving one entry per CDR3 protein. The sample holds fewer than 600,000 distinct CDR3 sequences, over 35% seen once. This clonotype was picked up many times. Its antigen is not identified. The chain has TRBV27 and TRBJ2-7, with D possibly matching TRBD1 (6 bases). The sequence was collected from a girl aged 10-17 years with multiple sclerosis. Sequenced: blood. The CDR3 is CASSLSGGYEQYF. The CDR3 DNA follows: TGTGCCAGCAGTTTATCAGGGGGCTACGAGCAGTACTTC.